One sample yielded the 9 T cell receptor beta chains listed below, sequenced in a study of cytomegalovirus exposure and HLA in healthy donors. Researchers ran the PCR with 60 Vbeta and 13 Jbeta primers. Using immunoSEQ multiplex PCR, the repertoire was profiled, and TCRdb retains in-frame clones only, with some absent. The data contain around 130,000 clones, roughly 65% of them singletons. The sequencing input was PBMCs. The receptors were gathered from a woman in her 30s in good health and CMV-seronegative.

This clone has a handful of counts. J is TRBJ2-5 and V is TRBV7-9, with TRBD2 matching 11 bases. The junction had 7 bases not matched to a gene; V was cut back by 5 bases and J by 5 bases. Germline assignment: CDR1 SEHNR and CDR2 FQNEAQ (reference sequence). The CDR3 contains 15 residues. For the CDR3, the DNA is TGTGCCAGCAGCGGTAGCGGGGGGGCCATGGAGACCCAGTACTTC. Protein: CASSGSGGAMETQYF.

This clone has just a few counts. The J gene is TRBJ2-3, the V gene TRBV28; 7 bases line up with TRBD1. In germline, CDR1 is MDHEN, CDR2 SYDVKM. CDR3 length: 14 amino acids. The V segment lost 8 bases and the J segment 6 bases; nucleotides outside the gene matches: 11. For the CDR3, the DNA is TGTGCCAGCGGCTCGACAGGGCGTGAGGATACGCAGTATTTT. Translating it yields CASGSTGREDTQYF.

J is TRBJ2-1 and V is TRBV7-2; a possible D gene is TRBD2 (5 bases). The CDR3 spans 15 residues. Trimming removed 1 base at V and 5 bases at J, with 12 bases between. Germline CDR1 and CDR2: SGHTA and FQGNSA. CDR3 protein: CASSLDALAHNEQFF. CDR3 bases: TGTGCCAGCAGCTTAGACGCCCTAGCCCACAATGAGCAGTTCTTC.

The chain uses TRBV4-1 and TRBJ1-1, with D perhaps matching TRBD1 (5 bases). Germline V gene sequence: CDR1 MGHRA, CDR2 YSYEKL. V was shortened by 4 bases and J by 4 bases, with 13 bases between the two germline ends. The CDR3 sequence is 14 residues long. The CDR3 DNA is TGCGCCAGCAGCCCCGGTGGGGGGACCACTGAAGCTTTCTTT. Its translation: CASSPGGGTTEAFF.

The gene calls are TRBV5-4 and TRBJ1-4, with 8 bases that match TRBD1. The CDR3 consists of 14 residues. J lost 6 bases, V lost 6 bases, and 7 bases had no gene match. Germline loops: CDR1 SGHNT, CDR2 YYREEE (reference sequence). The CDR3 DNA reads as TGTGCCAGCACCCAAGGACAGGGTGATGAAAAACTGTTTTTT. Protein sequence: CASTQGQGDEKLFF.

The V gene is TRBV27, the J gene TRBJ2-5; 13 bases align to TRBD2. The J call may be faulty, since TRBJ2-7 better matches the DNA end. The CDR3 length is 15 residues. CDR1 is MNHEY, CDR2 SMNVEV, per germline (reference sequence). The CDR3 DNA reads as TGTGCCAGCAGTTCCGGGACTAGCGGGGCAGCCGAGCAGTACTTC. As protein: CASSSGTSGAAEQYF.

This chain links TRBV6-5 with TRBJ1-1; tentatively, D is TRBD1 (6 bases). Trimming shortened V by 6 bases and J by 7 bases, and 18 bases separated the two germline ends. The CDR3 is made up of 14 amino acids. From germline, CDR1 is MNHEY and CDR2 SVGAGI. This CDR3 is CASSPPTGTREAFF. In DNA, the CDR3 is TGTGCCAGCAGCCCTCCGACAGGTACCCGTGAAGCTTTCTTT.

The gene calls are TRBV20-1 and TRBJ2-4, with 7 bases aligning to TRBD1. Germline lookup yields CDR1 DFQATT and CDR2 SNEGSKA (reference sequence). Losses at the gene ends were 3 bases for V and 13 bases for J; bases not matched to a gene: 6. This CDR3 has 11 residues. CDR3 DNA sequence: TGCAGTGCTAGGGGGGCAGGGGGACAGTACTTC. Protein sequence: CSARGAGGQYF.

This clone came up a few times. CDR3 coding DNA: TGTGCCAGCAGTTACTCGGGCGGGGGGGGCGCAGAGACCCAGTACTTC. It yields the protein CASSYSGGGGAETQYF. The chain employs TRBV6-6 and TRBJ2-5; 9 bases line up with TRBD2. CDR1 is MNHNY, CDR2 SVGAGI, per germline (reference sequence). The CDR3 is 16 residues long. Losses at the gene ends were 0 bases for V and 4 bases for J; bases not matched to a gene: 6.